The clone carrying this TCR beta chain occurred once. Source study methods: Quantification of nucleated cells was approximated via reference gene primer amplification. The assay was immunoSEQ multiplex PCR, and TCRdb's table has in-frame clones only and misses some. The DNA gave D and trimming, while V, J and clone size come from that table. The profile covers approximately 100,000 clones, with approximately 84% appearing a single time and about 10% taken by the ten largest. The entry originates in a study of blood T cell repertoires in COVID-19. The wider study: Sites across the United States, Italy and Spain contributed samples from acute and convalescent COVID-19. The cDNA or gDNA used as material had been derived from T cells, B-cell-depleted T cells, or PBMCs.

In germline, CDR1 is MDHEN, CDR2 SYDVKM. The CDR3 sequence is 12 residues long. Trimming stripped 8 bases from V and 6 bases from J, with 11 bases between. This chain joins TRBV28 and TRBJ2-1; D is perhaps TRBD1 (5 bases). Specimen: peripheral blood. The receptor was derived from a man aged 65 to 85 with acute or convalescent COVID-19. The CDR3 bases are TGTGCCAGCGCAGGGTATTTCAATGAGCAGTTCTTC. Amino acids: CASAGYFNEQFF.